This T cell receptor beta chain comes out of a study of blood T cells in healthy people across ages. Findings and limits, study-wide: A strong correlation between TCR beta diversity and naive T cell percentage was seen. Older age coincided with a roughly linear decline in TCR beta diversity per million T cells. Considered underestimates were the diversity estimates obtained from one million T cells.

It was with a sample-barcoded 5' primer and a J-beta primer mix that a second PCR of roughly 6 to 12 cycles was run. The authors tagged each cDNA molecule using a template-switch adaptor with 12 random nucleotides. TCRdb called the 5' RACE reads again in MiXCR, with one record for every CDR3 protein. The data contain approximately 730,000 distinct CDR3 sequences, more than 40% of them singletons. CDR3 length: 15 amino acids. Germline-derived CDR1 and CDR2 are SGHDT and YYEEEE. V was pared by 1 base and J by 2 bases, with 0 bases of the junction left unmatched. For this clonotype: As yet, its antigen is unknown.

The sample comprised blood. The clonotype comes from a woman aged 60-70 years in good health. V usage is TRBV5-6 and J usage is TRBJ2-6, with TRBD1 matching over 7 bases. CDR3 loop: CASSLRGPGANVLTF. The CDR3 nucleotides read TGTGCCAGCAGCTTGAGGGGGCCTGGGGCCAACGTCCTGACTTTC.